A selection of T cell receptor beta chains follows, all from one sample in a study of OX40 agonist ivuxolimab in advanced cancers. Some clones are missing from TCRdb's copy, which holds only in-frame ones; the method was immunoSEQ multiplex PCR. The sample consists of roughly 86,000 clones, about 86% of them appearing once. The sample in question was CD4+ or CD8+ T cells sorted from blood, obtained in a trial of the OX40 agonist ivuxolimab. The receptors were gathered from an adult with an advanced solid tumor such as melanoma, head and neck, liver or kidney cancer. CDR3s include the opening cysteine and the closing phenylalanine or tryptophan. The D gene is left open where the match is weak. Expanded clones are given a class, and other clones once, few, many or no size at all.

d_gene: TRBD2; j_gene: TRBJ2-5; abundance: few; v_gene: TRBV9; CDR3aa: CASSVGSGGETQYF; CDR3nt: TGTGCCAGCAGCGTAGGCAGCGGGGGTGAGACCCAGTACTTC
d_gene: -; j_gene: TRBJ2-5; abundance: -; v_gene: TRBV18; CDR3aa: CASSPLVGGGRETQYF; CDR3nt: TGTGCCAGCTCACCACTGGTGGGGGGCGGAAGGGAGACCCAGTACTTC
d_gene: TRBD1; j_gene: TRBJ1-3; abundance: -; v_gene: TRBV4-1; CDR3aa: CASSRQGGKNTIYF; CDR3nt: TGCGCCAGCAGCCGGCAGGGGGGCAAAAACACCATATATTTT
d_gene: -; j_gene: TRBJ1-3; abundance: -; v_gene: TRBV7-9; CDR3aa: CASSLVGAGNTIYF; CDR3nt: TGTGCCAGCAGCTTGGTGGGGGCTGGAAACACCATATATTTT
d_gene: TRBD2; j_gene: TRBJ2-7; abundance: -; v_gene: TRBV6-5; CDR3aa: CASCRTRRALEQYF; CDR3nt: TGTGCCAGCTGCAGGACTAGGCGAGCCTTAGAGCAGTACTTC
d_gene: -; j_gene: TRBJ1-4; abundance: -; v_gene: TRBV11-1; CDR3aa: CASSTGNQGEKLFF; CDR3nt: TGTGCCAGCAGCACCGGGAACCAGGGTGAAAAACTGTTTTTT
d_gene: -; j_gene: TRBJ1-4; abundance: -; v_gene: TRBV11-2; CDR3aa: CASSLEGLYGEKLFF; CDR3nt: TGTGCCAGCAGCTTAGAAGGTCTATATGGTGAAAAACTGTTTTTT
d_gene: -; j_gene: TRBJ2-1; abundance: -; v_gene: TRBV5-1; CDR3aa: CASSPMSSYNEQFF; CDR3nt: TGCGCCAGCAGCCCCATGAGCTCCTACAATGAGCAGTTCTTC
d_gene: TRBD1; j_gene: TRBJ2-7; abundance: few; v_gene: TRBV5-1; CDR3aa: CASSQISGDRDPYEQYF; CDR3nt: TGCGCCAGCAGCCAGATTTCTGGGGACAGGGACCCCTACGAGCAGTACTTC
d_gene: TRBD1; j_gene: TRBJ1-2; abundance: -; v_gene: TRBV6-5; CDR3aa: CASSYPGQGFGYTF; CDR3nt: TGTGCCAGCAGTTATCCGGGACAGGGGTTTGGCTACACCTTC
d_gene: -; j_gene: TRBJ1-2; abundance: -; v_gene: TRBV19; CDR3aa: CASSIAAGDYGYTF; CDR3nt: TGTGCCAGTAGTATCGCGGCAGGTGACTATGGCTACACCTTC
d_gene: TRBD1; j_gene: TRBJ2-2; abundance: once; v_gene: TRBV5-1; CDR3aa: CASTPAGGAYTGELFF; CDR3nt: TGCGCCAGCACCCCGGCAGGGGGAGCGTACACCGGGGAGCTGTTTTTT
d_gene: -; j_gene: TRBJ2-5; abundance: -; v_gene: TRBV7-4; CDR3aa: CASSPRAYRETQYF; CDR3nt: TGTGCCAGCAGCCCCCGGGCCTACCGAGAGACCCAGTACTTC
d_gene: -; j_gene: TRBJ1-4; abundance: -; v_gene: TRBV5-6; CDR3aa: CASSQGTPGGEKLFF; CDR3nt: TGTGCCAGCAGCCAAGGGACTCCGGGGGGTGAAAAACTGTTTTTT
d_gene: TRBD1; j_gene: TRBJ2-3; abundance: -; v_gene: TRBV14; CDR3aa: CASSRNRGGDTQYF; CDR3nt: TGTGCCAGCAGCCGGAACAGGGGTGGGGATACGCAGTATTTT
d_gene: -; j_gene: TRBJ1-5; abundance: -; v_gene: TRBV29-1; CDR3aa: CSVGGGGSQPQHF; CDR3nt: TGCAGCGTTGGGGGGGGTGGGAGTCAGCCCCAGCATTTT
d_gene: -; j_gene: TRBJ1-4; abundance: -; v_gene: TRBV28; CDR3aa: CASSLWSGTTNEKLFF; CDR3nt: TGTGCCAGCAGTTTATGGTCAGGGACAACTAATGAAAAACTGTTTTTT
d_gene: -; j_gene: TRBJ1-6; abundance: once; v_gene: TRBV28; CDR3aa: CASSFLQGNNSPLHF; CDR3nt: TGTGCCAGCAGTTTCCTCCAGGGCAATAATTCACCCCTCCACTTT
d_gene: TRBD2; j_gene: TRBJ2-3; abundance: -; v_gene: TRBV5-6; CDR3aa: CASSYSGGARTQYF; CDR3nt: TGTGCCAGCAGCTATAGCGGGGGGGCGCGGACGCAGTATTTT
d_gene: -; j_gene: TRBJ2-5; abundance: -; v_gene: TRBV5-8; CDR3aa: CASRWAQETQYF; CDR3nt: TGTGCCAGCAGGTGGGCCCAAGAGACCCAGTACTTC
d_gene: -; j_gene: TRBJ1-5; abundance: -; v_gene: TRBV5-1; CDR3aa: CASSRDGANQPQHF; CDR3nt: TGCGCCAGCAGTCGGGACGGAGCTAATCAGCCCCAGCATTTT
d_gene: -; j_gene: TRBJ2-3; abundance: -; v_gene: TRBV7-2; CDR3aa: CASSGRHTQYF; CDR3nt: TGTGCCAGCAGCGGGCGACATACGCAGTATTTT
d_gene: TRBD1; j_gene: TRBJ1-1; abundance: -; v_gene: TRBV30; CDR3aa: CAWSMTGSTEAFF; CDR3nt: TGTGCCTGGAGTATGACAGGGTCCACTGAAGCTTTCTTT
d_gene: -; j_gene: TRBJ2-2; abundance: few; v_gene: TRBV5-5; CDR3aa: CASSPGNIAGELFF; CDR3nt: TGTGCCAGCAGCCCGGGCAATATCGCCGGGGAGCTGTTTTTT
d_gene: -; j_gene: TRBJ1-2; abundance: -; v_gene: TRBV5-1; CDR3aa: CASSPTDSNYGYTF; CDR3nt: TGCGCCAGCAGCCCGACCGACAGTAACTATGGCTACACCTTC
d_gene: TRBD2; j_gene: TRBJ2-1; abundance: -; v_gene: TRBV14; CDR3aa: CASSPLGAGVNNEQFF; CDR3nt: TGTGCCAGCAGCCCCCTCGGAGCGGGGGTTAACAATGAGCAGTTCTTC
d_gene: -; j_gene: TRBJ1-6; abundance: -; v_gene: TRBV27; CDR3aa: CASAKPSSYNSPLHF; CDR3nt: TGTGCCAGCGCGAAACCGAGCTCCTATAATTCACCCCTCCACTTT
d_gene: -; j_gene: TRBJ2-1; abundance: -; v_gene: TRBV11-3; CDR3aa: CASSLVGRGEQFF; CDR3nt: TGTGCCAGCAGCTTAGTAGGTCGGGGAGAGCAGTTCTTC
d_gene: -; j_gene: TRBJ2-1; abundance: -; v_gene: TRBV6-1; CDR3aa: CASSGGANEQFF; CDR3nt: TGTGCCAGCAGTGGGGGGGCCAATGAGCAGTTCTTC
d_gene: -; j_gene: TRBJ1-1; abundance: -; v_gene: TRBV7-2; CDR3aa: CASSGISRARGTEAFF; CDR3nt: TGTGCCAGCAGCGGAATATCCAGGGCGCGGGGGACTGAAGCTTTCTTT
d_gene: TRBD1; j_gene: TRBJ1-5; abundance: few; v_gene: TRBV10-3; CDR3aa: CAIQDRDSNQPQHF; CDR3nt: TGTGCCATCCAGGACAGGGATAGCAATCAGCCCCAGCATTTT
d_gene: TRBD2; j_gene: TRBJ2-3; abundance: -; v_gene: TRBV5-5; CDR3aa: CASSLAGSGEPQDTQYF; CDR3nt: TGTGCCAGCAGCTTGGCGGGCAGCGGGGAACCCCAAGATACGCAGTATTTT
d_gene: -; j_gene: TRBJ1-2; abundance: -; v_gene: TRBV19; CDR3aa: CASSIFQGGDGYTF; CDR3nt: TGTGCCAGTAGTATCTTTCAGGGAGGCGATGGCTACACCTTC
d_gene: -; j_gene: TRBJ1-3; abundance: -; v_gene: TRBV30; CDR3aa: CAWSRSGNTIYF; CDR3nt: TGTGCCTGGAGCAGGTCTGGAAACACCATATATTTT
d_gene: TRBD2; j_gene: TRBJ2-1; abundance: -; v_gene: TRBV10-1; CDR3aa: CASEAGLAARYNEQFF; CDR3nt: TGCGCCAGTGAGGCCGGACTAGCGGCCAGATACAATGAGCAGTTCTTC
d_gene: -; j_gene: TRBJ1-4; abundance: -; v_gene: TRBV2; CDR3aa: CASSYRVGEKLFF; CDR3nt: TGTGCCAGCAGTTACAGGGTGGGAGAAAAACTGTTTTTT
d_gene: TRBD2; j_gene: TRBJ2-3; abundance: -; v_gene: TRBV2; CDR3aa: CASRGTSGTDTQYF; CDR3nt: TGTGCCAGCAGAGGGACTAGCGGCACAGATACGCAGTATTTT
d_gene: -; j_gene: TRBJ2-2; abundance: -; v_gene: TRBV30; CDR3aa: CAWSVPPSGTGELFF; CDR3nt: TGTGCCTGGAGTGTACCGCCAAGCGGGACCGGGGAGCTGTTTTTT
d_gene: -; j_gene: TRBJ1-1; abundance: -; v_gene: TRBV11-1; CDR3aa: CASSLSNRENTEAFF; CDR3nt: TGTGCCAGCAGCTTATCTAACCGAGAGAACACTGAAGCTTTCTTT
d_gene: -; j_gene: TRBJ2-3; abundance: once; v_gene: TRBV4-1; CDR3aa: CASSKGLPPDTQYF; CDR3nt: TGCGCCAGCAGCAAAGGACTACCCCCAGATACGCAGTATTTT
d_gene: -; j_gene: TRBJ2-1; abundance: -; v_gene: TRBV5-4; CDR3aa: CASSRDGGSYNEQFF; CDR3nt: TGTGCCAGCAGCAGAGACGGTGGCTCCTACAATGAGCAGTTCTTC
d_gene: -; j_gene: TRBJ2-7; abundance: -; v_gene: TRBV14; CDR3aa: CASSQVANAYEQYF; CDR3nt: TGTGCCAGCAGCCAAGTGGCGAATGCCTACGAGCAGTACTTC
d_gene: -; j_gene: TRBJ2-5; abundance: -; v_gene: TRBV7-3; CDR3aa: CASSQSGTRETQYF; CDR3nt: TGTGCCAGCAGCCAATCGGGAACACGGGAGACCCAGTACTTC
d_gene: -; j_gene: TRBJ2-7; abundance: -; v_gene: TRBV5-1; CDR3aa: CASSAGALKGDEQYF; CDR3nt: TGCGCCAGCAGCGCCGGGGCCCTGAAAGGTGACGAGCAGTACTTC
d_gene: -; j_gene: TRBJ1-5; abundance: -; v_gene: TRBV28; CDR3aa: CATSDSNQPQHF; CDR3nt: TGTGCCACTTCAGATAGCAATCAGCCCCAGCATTTT
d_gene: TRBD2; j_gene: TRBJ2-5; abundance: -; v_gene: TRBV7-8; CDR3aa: CASSRAGGAGGHQETQYF; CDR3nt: TGTGCCAGCAGCCGCGCGGGGGGAGCGGGGGGTCACCAAGAGACCCAGTACTTC
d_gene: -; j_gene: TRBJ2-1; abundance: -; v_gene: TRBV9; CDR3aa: CASSVGTGSWNEQFF; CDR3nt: TGTGCCAGCAGCGTTGGGACCGGATCTTGGAATGAGCAGTTCTTC
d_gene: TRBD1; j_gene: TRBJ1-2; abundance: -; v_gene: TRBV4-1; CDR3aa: CASSQGAVTGGNGYTF; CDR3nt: TGCGCCAGCAGCCAAGGGGCGGTCACAGGGGGGAATGGCTACACCTTC
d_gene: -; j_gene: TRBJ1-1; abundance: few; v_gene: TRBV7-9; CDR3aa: CASSLGGGTEAFF; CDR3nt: TGTGCCAGCAGCTTAGGGGGTGGGACTGAAGCTTTCTTT
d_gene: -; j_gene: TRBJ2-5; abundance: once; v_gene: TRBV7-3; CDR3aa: CASRSATGNIETQYF; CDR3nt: TGTGCCAGCAGATCTGCGACAGGAAATATAGAGACCCAGTACTTC
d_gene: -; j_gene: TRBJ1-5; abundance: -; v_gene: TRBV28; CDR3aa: CASSFNPPSNQPQHF; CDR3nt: TGTGCCAGCAGTTTTAACCCCCCCAGCAATCAGCCCCAGCATTTT
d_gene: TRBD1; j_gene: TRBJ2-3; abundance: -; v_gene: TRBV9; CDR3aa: CASSASTGDLGDTQYF; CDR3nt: TGTGCCAGCAGCGCCTCGACAGGGGATTTAGGGGATACGCAGTATTTT
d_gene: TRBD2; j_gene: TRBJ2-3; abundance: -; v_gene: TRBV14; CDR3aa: CASSFSGVEDTQYF; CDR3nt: TGTGCCAGCAGCTTTAGCGGGGTCGAAGATACGCAGTATTTT